A selection of T cell receptor beta chains follows, all from one sample in a study of T cell changes during pregnancy in multiple sclerosis. The repertoire was sequenced with immunoSEQ multiplex PCR; TCRdb's copy has only in-frame clones and lacks some. The repertoire consists of 100,000 to 110,000 clones, with roughly 90% occurring once and the leading ten covering around 2.1%. The sample here was peripheral blood, taken after pregnancy. The source is a female donor with multiple sclerosis, enrolled in a pregnancy study. The CDR3 runs from the conserved cysteine through the conserved F or W. D genes are given only for firm matches. Size tells how often a clone was seen (once, few, many) or the class of an expanded clone, and some rows leave it out.

j_gene | abundance | d_gene | len | v_gene | CDR3nt | CDR3aa
TRBJ2-3 | once | TRBD2 | 16 | TRBV18 | TGTGCCAGCTCCCTGAAAGCGGGGGGCGGCACAGATACGCAGTATTTT | CASSLKAGGGTDTQYF
TRBJ1-6 | - | TRBD1 | 16 | TRBV27 | TGTGCCAGCAGTCTAACGTCGGACAGGGTACTTTCACCCCTCCACTTT | CASSLTSDRVLSPLHF
TRBJ2-7 | - | - | 15 | TRBV6-1 | TGTGCCAGCAGTGGAGGCAACTCATACTCCTACGAGCAGTACTTC | CASSGGNSYSYEQYF
TRBJ1-3 | - | - | 14 | TRBV5-1 | TGCGCCAGCAGCTTAACCAGGTCTGGAAACACCATATATTTT | CASSLTRSGNTIYF
TRBJ2-3 | once | - | 14 | TRBV18 | TGTGCCAGCTCACCACCCGCTGGACTGACTACGCAGTATTTT | CASSPPAGLTTQYF
TRBJ2-2 | - | TRBD2 | 15 | TRBV5-4 | TGTGCCAGCAGCCCAGCGGGGGGAAACACCGGGGAGCTGTTTTTT | CASSPAGGNTGELFF
TRBJ2-5 | - | TRBD1 | 14 | TRBV10-3 | TGTGCCATCAGCTCCGGGACAGACCAAGAGACCCAGTACTTC | CAISSGTDQETQYF
TRBJ1-4 | - | TRBD1 | 13 | TRBV7-9 | TGTGCCAGCAGCTTAACGATCGACAGGGCCCTGTTTTTT | CASSLTIDRALFF
TRBJ1-1 | - | - | 10 | TRBV20-1 | TGCAGTGCTTCGGACACTGAAGCTTTCTTT | CSASDTEAFF
TRBJ1-6 | - | TRBD1 | 15 | TRBV7-3 | TGTGCCAGCAGCACACAGGGGGCTGGTAATTCACCCCTCCACTTT | CASSTQGAGNSPLHF
TRBJ2-3 | - | - | 13 | TRBV6-4 | TGTGCCAGCAGTGTAGGGGGCACAGATACGCAGTATTTT | CASSVGGTDTQYF